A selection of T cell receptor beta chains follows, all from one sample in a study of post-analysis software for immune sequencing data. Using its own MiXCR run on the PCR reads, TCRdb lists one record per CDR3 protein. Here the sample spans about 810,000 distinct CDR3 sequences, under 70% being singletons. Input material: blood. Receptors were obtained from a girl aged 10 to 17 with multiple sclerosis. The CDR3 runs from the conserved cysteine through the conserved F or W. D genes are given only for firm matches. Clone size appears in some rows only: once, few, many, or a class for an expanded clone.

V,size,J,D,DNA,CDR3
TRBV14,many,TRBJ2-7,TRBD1,TGTGCCAGCAGCCAAAGGACAGGGGGCTACGAGCAGTACTTC,CASSQRTGGYEQYF
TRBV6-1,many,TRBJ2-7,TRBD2,TGTGCCAGCAGGACGGGCAGCGGGAGGTCCTACGAGCAGTACTTC,CASRTGSGRSYEQYF
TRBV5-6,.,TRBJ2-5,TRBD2,TGTGCCAGCAGCCGGGGACTAGCGGGGGGGCCGACCAAAGAGACCCAGTACTTC,CASSRGLAGGPTKETQYF
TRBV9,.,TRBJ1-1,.,TGTGCCAGCGGTCCAAGCCCTGTGAGCACTGAAGCTTTCTTT,CASGPSPVSTEAFF
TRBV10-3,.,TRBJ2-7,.,TGTGCCATCAGTCCCGGGGGCACCTACGAGCAGTACTTC,CAISPGGTYEQYF
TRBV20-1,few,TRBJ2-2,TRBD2,TGCAGTGCTAGGTGGCGGGGGGGGAACACCGGGGAGCTGTTTTTT,CSARWRGGNTGELFF
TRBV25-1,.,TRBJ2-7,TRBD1,TGTGCCAGCAGTGACCCGGGACAGCCAACTTCCTACGAGCAGTACTTC,CASSDPGQPTSYEQYF
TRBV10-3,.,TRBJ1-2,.,TGTGCCATCAGCGGTTCAGGCCCCAACTATGGCTACACCTTC,CAISGSGPNYGYTF
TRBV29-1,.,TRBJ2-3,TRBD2,TGCAGTCATTCTCTCTTAGCGGGAGGGCCATCGTCGAGAACAGATACGCAGTATTTT,CSHSLLAGGPSSRTDTQYF
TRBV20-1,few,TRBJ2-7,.,TGCAGTGCTAGCCCCGGGGGCGAAATCGAGCAGTACTTC,CSASPGGEIEQYF
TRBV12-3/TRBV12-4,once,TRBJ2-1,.,TGTGCCAGCAGGGGCGTCTCCTACAATGAGCAGTTCTTC,CASRGVSYNEQFF
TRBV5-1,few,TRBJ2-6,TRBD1,TGCGCCAGCAGCTTAAACCCGGGACAGACCTCTAGGGTGGCCAACGTCCTGACTTTC,CASSLNPGQTSRVANVLTF
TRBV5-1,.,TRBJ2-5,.,TGCGCCAGCAGCCCTGACTATGGAGGGGGCTGGCGCCAAGAGACCCAGTACTTC,CASSPDYGGGWRQETQYF
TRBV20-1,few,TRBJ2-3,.,TGCAGTGCTAGTCAACAGGGTCCGACAGATACGCAGTATTTT,CSASQQGPTDTQYF
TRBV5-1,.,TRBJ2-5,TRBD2,TGCGCCAGCAAGGAAGTCGGGGGGTCCCAAGAGACCCAGTACTTC,CASKEVGGSQETQYF
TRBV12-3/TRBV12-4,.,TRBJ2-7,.,TGTGCTGGCTTTATGTACGAGCAGTACTTC,CAGFMYEQYF
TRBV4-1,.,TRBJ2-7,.,TGCGCCAGCAGCCAAGAGGTAGCGGACAGGTTGTCCGAGCAGTACTTC,CASSQEVADRLSEQYF
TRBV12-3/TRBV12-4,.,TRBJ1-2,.,TGTGCCAGCAGAGGACTGCCTCGTGGCTACACCTTC,CASRGLPRGYTF
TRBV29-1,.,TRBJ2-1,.,TGCAGCGTTGCCGACGAGTGGGTCTCCGCGCCACATGAGAGAGATGAGCAGTTCTTC,CSVADEWVSAPHERDEQFF
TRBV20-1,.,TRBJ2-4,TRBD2,TGCAGTGCTCCCCCGGGGGGGACCTTAGCCAAAAACATTCAGTACTTC,CSAPPGGTLAKNIQYF
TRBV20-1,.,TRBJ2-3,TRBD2,TGCAGTGCTACCCGACCGGGACTAGTGCCCGATACGCAGTATTTT,CSATRPGLVPDTQYF
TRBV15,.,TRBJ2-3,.,TGTGCCACCAGCAGAGATCTAAGCTGGGCCGATACGCAGTATTTT,CATSRDLSWADTQYF
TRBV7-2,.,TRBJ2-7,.,TGTGCCAGCAGCTTGTCAGGACCCTCCGAGCAGTACTTC,CASSLSGPSEQYF
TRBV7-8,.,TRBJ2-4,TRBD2,TGTGCCAGCAGCTTAGCCGTGGGGTGGCTAGCGGGGGGTAACATTCAGTACTTC,CASSLAVGWLAGGNIQYF
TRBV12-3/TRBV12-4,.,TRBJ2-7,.,TGTGCCAGCAGTTTTAGGATGGGCAGGGTTTTCTACGAGCAGTACTTC,CASSFRMGRVFYEQYF
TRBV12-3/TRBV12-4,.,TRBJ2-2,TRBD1,TGTGCCAGCAGCCAGAACAGGGGGCCGGACACCGGGGAGCTGTTTTTT,CASSQNRGPDTGELFF
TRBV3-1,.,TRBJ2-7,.,TGTGCCAGCAGCCCAGACAGGCGGGACTACTACGAGCAGTACTTC,CASSPDRRDYYEQYF
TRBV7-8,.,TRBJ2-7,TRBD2,TGTGCCAGCATTCGCCTAGCGGGGAAAACCGGCAGCTCCTACGAGCAGTACTTC,CASIRLAGKTGSSYEQYF
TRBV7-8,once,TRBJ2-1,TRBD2,TGTGCCGGGAATAGCGGGAGTGGAGACAATGAGCAGTTCTTC,CAGNSGSGDNEQFF
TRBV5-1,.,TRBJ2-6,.,TGCGCCAGCAGCTTGGGGAACAGTGTCTCTGGGGCCAACGTCCTGACTTTC,CASSLGNSVSGANVLTF
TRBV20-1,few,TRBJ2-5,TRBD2,TGCAGTGCTGTGCCTAGCGGGGAACAAGAGACCCAGTACTTC,CSAVPSGEQETQYF
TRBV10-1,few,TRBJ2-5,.,TGCGCCAGCAGTGATAGCTTTGAAGAGACCCAGTACTTC,CASSDSFEETQYF
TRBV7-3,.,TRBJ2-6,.,TGTGCCAGCAGCTTATATCACTCTGGGGCCGACGTCCTGACTTTC,CASSLYHSGADVLTF
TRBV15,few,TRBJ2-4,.,TGTGCCACCAGCAGACCATTAAACATTCAGTACTTC,CATSRPLNIQYF
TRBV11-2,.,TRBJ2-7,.,TGTGCCAGCAGCAACTCCCGCGGTGTTAGCTACGAGCAGTACTTC,CASSNSRGVSYEQYF
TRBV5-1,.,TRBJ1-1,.,TGCGCCAGCAGCGTGGGGGCTACCCGGGACACTGAAGCTTTCTTT,CASSVGATRDTEAFF
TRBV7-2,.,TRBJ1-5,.,TGTGCCAGCAGCTCGCCGGGGGCAATCCGGCCCCAGCATTTT,CASSSPGAIRPQHF
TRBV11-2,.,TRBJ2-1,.,TGTGCCAGCAGCCGGGGGCGGAGCTCCTACAATGAGCAGTTCTTC,CASSRGRSSYNEQFF
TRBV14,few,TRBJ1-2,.,TGTGCCAGCAGTTACCAAAGCTCACGGACCCGGGATGGCTACACCTTC,CASSYQSSRTRDGYTF
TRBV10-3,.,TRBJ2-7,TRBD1,TGTGCCATCAGCGGACTTCGGGACAGGGGTCCAGACGAGCAGTACTTC,CAISGLRDRGPDEQYF
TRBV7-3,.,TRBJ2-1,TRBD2,TGTGCCAGCAGCTTACTAGCGGGAGGAATAGCTGGGTCCTACAATGAGCAGTTCTTC,CASSLLAGGIAGSYNEQFF
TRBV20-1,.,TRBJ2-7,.,TGCAGTGCTAGACCTCCAGCGGCAAGCTCCTACGAGCAGTACTTC,CSARPPAASSYEQYF